This TCR beta chain came from a study of cytomegalovirus exposure and HLA in healthy donors. Study results and caveats: Both high specificity and high sensitivity reportedly marked the classifier's diagnosis of cytomegalovirus status.

The CDR3 sequence is 17 residues long. Trimming took 3 bases from V and 6 from J; bases not matched to a gene: 16. Germline V lookup: CDR1 MGHRA, CDR2 YSYEKL. As regards this clone: Its specificity is unknown.

The primer mix had 60 Vbeta and 13 Jbeta primers. Some clones are missing from TCRdb's copy, which holds only in-frame ones; the method was immunoSEQ multiplex PCR. The data show about 97,000 clones, roughly three fifths seen once. The sample was PBMCs. This TCR was sampled from a human donor in good health. The chain combines TRBV4-1 with TRBJ1-1, with TRBD1 identical over 7 bases. CDR3 DNA: TGCGCCAGCAGCCACCACCCGAAGGGGGCGGCCCTGGCTGAAGCTTTCTTT. This gives the protein CASSHHPKGAALAEAFF.